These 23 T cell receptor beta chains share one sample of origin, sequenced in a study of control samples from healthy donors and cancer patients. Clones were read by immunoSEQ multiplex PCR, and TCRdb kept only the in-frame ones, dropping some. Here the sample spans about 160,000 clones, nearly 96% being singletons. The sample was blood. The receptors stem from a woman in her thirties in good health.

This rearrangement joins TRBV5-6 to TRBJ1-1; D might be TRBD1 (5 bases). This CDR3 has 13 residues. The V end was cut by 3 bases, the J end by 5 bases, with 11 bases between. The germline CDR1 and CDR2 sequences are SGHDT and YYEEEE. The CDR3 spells CASSSQGRTEAFF. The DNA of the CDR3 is TGTGCCAGCAGCTCCCAGGGAAGGACTGAAGCTTTCTTT. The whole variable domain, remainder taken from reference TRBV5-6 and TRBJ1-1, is DAGVTQSPTHLIKTRGQQVTLRCSPKSGHDTVSWYQQALGQGPQFIFQYYEEEERQRGNFPDRFSGHQFPNYSSELNVNALLLGDSALYLCASSSQGRTEAFFGQGTRLTVV.

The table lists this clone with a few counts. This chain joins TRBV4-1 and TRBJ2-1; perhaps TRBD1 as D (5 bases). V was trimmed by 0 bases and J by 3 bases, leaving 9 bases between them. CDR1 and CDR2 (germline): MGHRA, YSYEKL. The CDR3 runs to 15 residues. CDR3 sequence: CASSQDQGNYNEQFF. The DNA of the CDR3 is TGCGCCAGCAGCCAAGATCAGGGAAACTACAATGAGCAGTTCTTC.

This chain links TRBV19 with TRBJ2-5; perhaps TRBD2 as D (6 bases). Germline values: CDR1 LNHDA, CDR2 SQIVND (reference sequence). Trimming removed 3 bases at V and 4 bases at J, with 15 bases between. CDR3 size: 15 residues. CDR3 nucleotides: TGTGCCAGTAGTATTCGCCCCGGGACTGCAGAGACCCAGTACTTC. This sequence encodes CASSIRPGTAETQYF.

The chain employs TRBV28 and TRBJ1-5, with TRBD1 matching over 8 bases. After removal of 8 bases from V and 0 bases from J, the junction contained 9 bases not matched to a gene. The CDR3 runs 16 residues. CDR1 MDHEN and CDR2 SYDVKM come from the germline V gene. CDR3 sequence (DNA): TGTGCCAGCGGGGCAGGGGGCTCGGATAGCAATCAGCCCCAGCATTTT. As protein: CASGAGGSDSNQPQHF.

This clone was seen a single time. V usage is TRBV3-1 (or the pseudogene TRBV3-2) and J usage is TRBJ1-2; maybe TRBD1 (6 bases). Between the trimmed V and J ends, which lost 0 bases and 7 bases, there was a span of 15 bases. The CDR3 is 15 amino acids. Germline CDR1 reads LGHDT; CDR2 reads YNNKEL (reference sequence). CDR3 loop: CASSQDRAQGGGYTF. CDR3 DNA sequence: TGTGCCAGCAGCCAAGATCGGGCACAGGGAGGTGGCTACACCTTC.

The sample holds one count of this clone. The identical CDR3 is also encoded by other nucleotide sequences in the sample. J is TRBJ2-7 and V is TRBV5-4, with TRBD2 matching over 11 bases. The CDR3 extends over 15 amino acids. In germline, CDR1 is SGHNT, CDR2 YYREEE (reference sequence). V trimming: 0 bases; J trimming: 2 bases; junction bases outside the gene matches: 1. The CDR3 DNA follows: TGTGCCAGCAGCTTGGGACTAGCGGGGACCTACGAGCAGTACTTC. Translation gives CASSLGLAGTYEQYF.

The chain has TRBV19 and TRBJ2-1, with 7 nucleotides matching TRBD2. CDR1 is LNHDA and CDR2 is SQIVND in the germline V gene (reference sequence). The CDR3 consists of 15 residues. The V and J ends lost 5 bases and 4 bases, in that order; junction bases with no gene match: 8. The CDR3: CASSLSPGGYNEQFF. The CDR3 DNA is TGTGCCAGTAGTCTCTCCCCGGGGGGATACAATGAGCAGTTCTTC.

The CDR3 is CASSLGFYEAFF. The CDR3 region has the DNA TGTGCCAGCAGCTTAGGGTTCTATGAAGCTTTCTTT. The chain links TRBV7-9 to TRBJ1-1; no clear D. The CDR3 totals 12 residues. Germline loops: CDR1 SEHNR, CDR2 FQNEAQ (reference sequence). Trimming removed 1 base at V and 7 bases at J, with 7 bases between.

Written as DNA, the CDR3 is TGTGCCAGCAGCTTAGCAGGGGGGATAACCGGGGAGCTGTTTTTT. Residues: CASSLAGGITGELFF. The chain combines TRBV7-3 with TRBJ2-2, with D perhaps matching TRBD1 (7 bases). This CDR3 comprises 15 residues. Germline CDR1 is SGHTA and CDR2 is FQGTGA. Between the trimmed V and J ends, which lost 2 bases and 5 bases, there was a span of 12 bases.

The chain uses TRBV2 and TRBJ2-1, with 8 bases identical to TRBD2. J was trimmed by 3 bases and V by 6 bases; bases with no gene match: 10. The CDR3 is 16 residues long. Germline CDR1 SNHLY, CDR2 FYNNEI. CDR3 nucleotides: TGTGCCAGCAGGGAAAATAGCGGGACCCTCTACAATGAGCAGTTCTTC. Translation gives CASRENSGTLYNEQFF.

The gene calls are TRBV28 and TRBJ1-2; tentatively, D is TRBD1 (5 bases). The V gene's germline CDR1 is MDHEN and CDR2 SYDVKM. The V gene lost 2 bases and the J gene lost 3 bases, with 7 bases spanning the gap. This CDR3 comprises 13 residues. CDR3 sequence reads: CASSLETDYGYTF. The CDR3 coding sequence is TGTGCCAGCAGTTTAGAGACAGACTATGGCTACACCTTC.

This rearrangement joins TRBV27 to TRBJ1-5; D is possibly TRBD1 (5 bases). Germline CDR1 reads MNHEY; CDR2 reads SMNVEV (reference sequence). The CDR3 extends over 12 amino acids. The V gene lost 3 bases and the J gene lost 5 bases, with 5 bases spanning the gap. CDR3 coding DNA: TGTGCCAGCAGTTTGGGGGATCAGCCCCAGCATTTT. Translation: CASSLGDQPQHF.

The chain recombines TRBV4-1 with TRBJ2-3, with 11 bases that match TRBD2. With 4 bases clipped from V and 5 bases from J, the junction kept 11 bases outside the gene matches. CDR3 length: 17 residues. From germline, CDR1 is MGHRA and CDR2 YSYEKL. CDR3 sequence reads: CASSPQGTSGGVDTQYF. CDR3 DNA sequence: TGCGCCAGCAGCCCCCAGGGGACTAGCGGAGGGGTAGATACGCAGTATTTT.

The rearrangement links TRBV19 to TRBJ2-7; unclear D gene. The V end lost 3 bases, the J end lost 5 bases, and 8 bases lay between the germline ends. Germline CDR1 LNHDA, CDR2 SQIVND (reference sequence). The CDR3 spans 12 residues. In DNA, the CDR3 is TGTGCCAGTAGTATTGGGCTTAACGAGCAGTACTTC. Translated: CASSIGLNEQYF.

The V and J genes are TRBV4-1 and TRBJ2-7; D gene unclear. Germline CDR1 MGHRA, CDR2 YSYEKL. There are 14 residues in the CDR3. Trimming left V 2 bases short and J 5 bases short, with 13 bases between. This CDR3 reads CASSQLGHQHEQYF. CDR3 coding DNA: TGCGCCAGCAGCCAATTGGGCCACCAACACGAGCAGTACTTC.

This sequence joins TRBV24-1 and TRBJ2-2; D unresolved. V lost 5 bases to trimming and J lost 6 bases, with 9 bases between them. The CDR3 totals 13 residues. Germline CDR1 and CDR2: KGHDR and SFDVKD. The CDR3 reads CATSALTAGELFF. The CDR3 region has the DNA TGTGCCACCAGTGCTCTAACAGCCGGGGAGCTGTTTTTT.

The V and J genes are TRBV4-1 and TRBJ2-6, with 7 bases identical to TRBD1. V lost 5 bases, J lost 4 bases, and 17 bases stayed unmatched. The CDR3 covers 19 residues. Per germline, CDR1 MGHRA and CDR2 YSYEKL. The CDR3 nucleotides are TGCGCCAGCAGCTCCCGTGGTGAGGGGGCGAAACCGGGGGCCAACGTCCTGACTTTC. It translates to CASSSRGEGAKPGANVLTF.

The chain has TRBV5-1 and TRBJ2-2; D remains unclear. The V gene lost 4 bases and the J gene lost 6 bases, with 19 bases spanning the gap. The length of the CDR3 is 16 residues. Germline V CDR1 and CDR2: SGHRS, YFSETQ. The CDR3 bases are TGCGCCAGCAGCCCGTTTCTCCTAGTTTTCCCCGGGGAGCTGTTTTTT. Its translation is CASSPFLLVFPGELFF.

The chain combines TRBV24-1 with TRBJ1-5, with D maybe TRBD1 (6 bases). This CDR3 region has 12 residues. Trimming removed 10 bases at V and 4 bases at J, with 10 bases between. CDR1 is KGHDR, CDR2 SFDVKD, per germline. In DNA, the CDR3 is TGTGCCACACAGGGCACTAATCAGCCCCAGCATTTT. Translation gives CATQGTNQPQHF.

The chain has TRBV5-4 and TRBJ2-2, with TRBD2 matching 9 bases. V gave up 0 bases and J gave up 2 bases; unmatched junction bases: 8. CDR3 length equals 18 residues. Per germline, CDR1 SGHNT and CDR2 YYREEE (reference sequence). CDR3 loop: CASSLGPPGLANTGELFF. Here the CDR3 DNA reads TGTGCCAGCAGCTTGGGACCTCCGGGACTAGCCAACACCGGGGAGCTGTTTTTT.

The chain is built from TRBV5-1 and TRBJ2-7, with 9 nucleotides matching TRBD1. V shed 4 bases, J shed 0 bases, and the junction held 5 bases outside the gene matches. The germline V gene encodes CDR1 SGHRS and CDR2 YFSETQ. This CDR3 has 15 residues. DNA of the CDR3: TGCGCCAGCAGCAAAGGGACAGGGAGCTCCTACGAGCAGTACTTC. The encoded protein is CASSKGTGSSYEQYF.

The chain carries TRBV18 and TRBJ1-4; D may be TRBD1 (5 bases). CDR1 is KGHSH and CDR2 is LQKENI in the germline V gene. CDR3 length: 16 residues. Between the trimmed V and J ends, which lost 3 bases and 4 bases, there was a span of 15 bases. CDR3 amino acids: CASSPYTGHSNEKLFF. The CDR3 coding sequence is TGTGCCAGCTCACCTTATACCGGACATAGTAATGAAAAACTGTTTTTT.

Here the CDR3 reads CASSYRPWGNTYEQYF. The DNA for the CDR3 is TGTGCCAGCAGTTACAGGCCGTGGGGGAACACCTACGAGCAGTACTTC. V usage is TRBV6-5 and J usage is TRBJ2-7, with D perhaps being TRBD1 or TRBD2 (5 bases each). V lost 2 bases and J lost 2, with 16 bases in between. Germline V gene lookup returns CDR1 MNHEY and CDR2 SVGAGI. The CDR3 is 16 amino acids.